A selection of T cell receptor beta chains follows, all from one sample in a study of blood T cells in healthy people across ages. TCRdb fed the 5' RACE reads into MiXCR, producing one record per CDR3 protein. Among around 2 million distinct CDR3 sequences listed, around 40% were seen once. The material sequenced was blood. The source is a human donor in good health. Each CDR3 is given without its conserved first and last residue.

v_gene: TRBV19
CDR3aa: ASSIGGNRGLTEAF

v_gene: TRBV4-3
CDR3aa: ASSQVSGGVLSGANVLT

v_gene: TRBV27
CDR3aa: ASSSGLPGDTQY

v_gene: TRBV6-6
CDR3aa: ASSGRGTVNTEAF

v_gene: TRBV5-1
CDR3aa: ASSVLPLDTYEQY

v_gene: TRBV6-2/TRBV6-3
CDR3aa: ASSLILLKDYGYT

v_gene: TRBV20-1
CDR3aa: SVRKKYQETQY

v_gene: TRBV14
CDR3aa: ASSQTRGPAYNEQF

v_gene: TRBV5-1
CDR3aa: ASSLLPGGANTEAF

v_gene: TRBV5-8
CDR3aa: ASLQGLTRGTEAF

v_gene: TRBV2
CDR3aa: ASSPGQGFVGTEAF

v_gene: TRBV28
CDR3aa: ASSHDSGGTDTQY

v_gene: TRBV6-5
CDR3aa: ASRLTSGEFQETQY

v_gene: TRBV13
CDR3aa: ASSLFFVWDRGTEAF

v_gene: TRBV5-1
CDR3aa: ASSPGTSGAVEQF

v_gene: TRBV20-1
CDR3aa: SAREPWTENSPLH

v_gene: TRBV7-2
CDR3aa: ASTIGGTDTQY

v_gene: TRBV6-2/TRBV6-3
CDR3aa: ASSQKGANEQY

v_gene: TRBV20-1
CDR3aa: SASPGQGGYT

v_gene: TRBV11-2
CDR3aa: ASREWGKETQY

v_gene: TRBV12-3/TRBV12-4
CDR3aa: ASSSPRDKRGEQY

v_gene: TRBV7-9
CDR3aa: ASSNPGARYEKLF

v_gene: TRBV7-9
CDR3aa: ASSLAPANEQF

v_gene: TRBV4-1
CDR3aa: ASSQGTTQRSGANVLT

v_gene: TRBV6-4
CDR3aa: ASSDSEEGVEKRF

v_gene: TRBV7-2
CDR3aa: ASGLGGINEKLF

v_gene: TRBV7-9
CDR3aa: ASSQMEGGYT

v_gene: TRBV29-1
CDR3aa: SVSQLTGTEAF

v_gene: TRBV6-2/TRBV6-3
CDR3aa: ASRNWMRRNTEAF

v_gene: TRBV12-3/TRBV12-4
CDR3aa: ASGLGGIQPQH

v_gene: TRBV28
CDR3aa: ASSLSVRGGGQY

v_gene: TRBV2
CDR3aa: ASEGRSSYEQY

v_gene: TRBV7-2
CDR3aa: ASTTSYGYT